These 11 T cell receptor beta chains came from one sample sequenced in a study of radiation and T cells in renal cell carcinoma. Only in-frame clones appear in the TCRdb table, and some are missing; sequencing was by immunoSEQ multiplex PCR. The top ten hold approximately 11% of the sample, which has about 15,000 clones, 50% to 60% seen once. Documented treatment: treatment-naive control, cytoreductive nephrectomy. Sequences were derived from tumor tissue, sampled from a patient whose treatment was nephrectomy without radiotherapy. These receptors all come from a man aged 50 to 59 with renal cell carcinoma.

The V and J genes are TRBV30 and TRBJ2-7, with D possibly called TRBD1 or TRBD2 (5 bases each). Germline V CDR1 and CDR2: GTSNPN, SVGIG (reference sequence). V dropped 5 bases and J dropped 3 bases, with 14 bases sitting between them. The CDR3 length is 13 residues. DNA for the CDR3: TGTGCCTGGGAGGGAAGAGGGGACTACGAGCAGTACTTC. Its protein product is CAWEGRGDYEQYF.

This clone is medium-sized within its sample. V and J are TRBV7-3 and TRBJ2-1, with 7 bases fitting TRBD2. Germline V CDR1 and CDR2: SGHTA, FQGTGA. The CDR3 length is 16 residues. J was trimmed by 0 bases and V by 4 bases; bases with no gene match: 6. This CDR3 reads CASSSDTGGSYNEQFF. CDR3 nucleotides: TGTGCCAGCAGCTCCGATACGGGGGGCTCCTACAATGAGCAGTTCTTC. The whole variable domain, filled in from reference TRBV7-3 and TRBJ2-1, reads GAGVSQTPSNKVTEKGKYVELRCDPISGHTALYWYRQSLGQGPEFLIYFQGTGAADDSGLPNDRFFAVRPEGSVSTLKIQRTERGDSAVYLCASSSDTGGSYNEQFFGPGTRLTVL.

This clone was detected once. The rearrangement uses TRBV4-2 and TRBJ1-1; no firm D call. The length of the CDR3 is 12 residues. Trimming stripped 5 bases from V and 3 bases from J, with 7 bases between. CDR1 LGHNA and CDR2 YNFKEQ come from the germline V gene. CDR3 residues: CASSLVDTEAFF. DNA of the CDR3: TGTGCCAGCAGCTTGGTGGACACTGAAGCTTTCTTT.

The chain links TRBV7-2 to TRBJ2-6; D might be TRBD2 (5 bases). Germline CDR1 is SGHTA and CDR2 is FQGNSA. The CDR3 length is 15 residues. V lost 4 bases and J 4 bases, leaving 11 bases between the germline ends. CDR3 residues: CASSSPGEGANVLTF. The CDR3, as DNA: TGTGCCAGCAGCTCCCCCGGGGAAGGGGCCAACGTCCTGACTTTC.

This clone was observed many times. The rearrangement links TRBV7-3 to TRBJ1-2, with 10 bases fitting TRBD1. Germline values: CDR1 SGHTA, CDR2 FQGTGA. Unmatched junction bases numbered 5, after V lost 4 bases and J lost 3 bases. CDR3 size: 15 residues. DNA of the CDR3: TGTGCCAGCAGCTCGGGACAGGGGATTGACTATGGCTACACCTTC. Residues: CASSSGQGIDYGYTF.

The chain links TRBV6-5 to TRBJ1-1, with D hard to call. The CDR3 has 13 amino acids. Germline CDR1 reads MNHEY; CDR2 reads SVGAGI. Trimming shortened V by 6 bases and J by 2 bases, and 10 bases separated the two germline ends. The CDR3 sequence is CASSFLSNTEAFF. The CDR3, as DNA: TGTGCCAGCAGCTTCCTGAGTAACACTGAAGCTTTCTTT.

This clone was counted at least ten times. The rearrangement joins TRBV5-4 to TRBJ2-7; 11 bases line up with TRBD2. After removal of 4 bases from V and 6 bases from J, the junction contained 9 bases not matched to a gene. The CDR3 contains 15 residues. Germline CDR1 SGHNT, CDR2 YYREEE (reference sequence). CDR3 residues: CASSPGTSGPGEQYF. The CDR3 DNA is TGTGCCAGCAGCCCCGGGACTAGCGGCCCGGGCGAGCAGTACTTC.

This clone is medium-sized by share. The chain carries TRBV19 and TRBJ1-6; D perhaps matches TRBD1 (5 bases). Germline V gene lookup returns CDR1 LNHDA and CDR2 SQIVND (reference sequence). The germline V and J ends were trimmed by 6 bases and 7 bases, with 10 bases remaining between them. The CDR3 length is 13 residues. The CDR3 region is CASRGLSNSPLHF. In DNA, the CDR3 is TGTGCCAGTAGGGGACTATCGAATTCACCCCTCCACTTT. The variable domain in full, with the rest retrieved from reference TRBV19 and TRBJ1-6, is DGGITQSPKYLFRKEGQNVTLSCEQNLNHDAMYWYRQDPGQGLRLIYYSQIVNDFQKGDIAEGYSVSREKKESFPLTVTSAQKNPTAFYLCASRGLSNSPLHFGNGTRLTVT.

Many counts were recorded for this clone. This sequence joins TRBV6-6 and TRBJ1-4; D gene ambiguous. Germline-derived CDR1 and CDR2 are MNHNY and SVGAGI (reference sequence). V was pared by 6 bases and J by 0 bases, with 8 bases between. CDR3 length: 14 amino acids. In DNA form, the CDR3 reads TGTGCCAGCAGCGGAGCTGCAACTAATGAAAAACTGTTTTTT. Residues: CASSGAATNEKLFF.

The V call is TRBV19, the J call TRBJ2-4, with D perhaps matching TRBD2 (5 bases). V gave up 3 bases and J gave up 9 bases, with 9 bases separating them. CDR1 and CDR2 from the germline V gene are LNHDA and SQIVND (reference sequence). This CDR3 region has 12 residues. As DNA, the CDR3 is TGTGCCAGTAGTATTAGAGGGAGCATTCAGTACTTC. It codes for CASSIRGSIQYF.

The chain uses TRBV6-1 and TRBJ1-2, with unresolved D. Germline CDR1 is MNHNS and CDR2 is SASEGT. V gave up 6 bases and J gave up 8 bases, with 19 bases separating them. The CDR3 length is 14 residues. The CDR3 region has the DNA TGTGCCAGCAGCCTTGACACGGGTAGAGGAGGCTACACCTTC. Its protein product is CASSLDTGRGGYTF.